The next 26 T cell receptor beta chains were all read from a single sample in a study of OX40 agonist ivuxolimab in advanced cancers. Generated by immunoSEQ multiplex PCR, the TCRdb table keeps only in-frame clones and is missing some. This table has approximately 82,000 clones, approximately 86% appearing once. This specimen was CD4+ or CD8+ T cells sorted from blood, taken in a trial of the OX40 agonist ivuxolimab. Receptor source: an adult with an advanced solid tumor such as melanoma, head and neck, liver or kidney cancer.

This rearrangement joins TRBV6-1 to TRBJ1-1, with D perhaps TRBD1 (6 bases). The CDR3 consists of 13 residues. V was clipped by 3 bases and J by 1 base, with 6 bases between them. Germline CDR1 is MNHNS and CDR2 is SASEGT. In DNA form, the CDR3 reads TGTGCCAGCAGTGACAGGGGGAACACTGAAGCTTTCTTT. It encodes CASSDRGNTEAFF.

This rearrangement joins TRBV6-5 to TRBJ2-7; weak D call: TRBD1 (5 bases). Germline lookup yields CDR1 MNHEY and CDR2 SVGAGI. The CDR3 spans 15 residues. Between the trimmed V and J ends, which lost 3 bases and 2 bases, there was a span of 14 bases. The DNA of the CDR3 is TGTGCCAGCAGTTATTTGGAAGGGGCCCCCTACGAGCAGTACTTC. This translates into CASSYLEGAPYEQYF.

The chain links TRBV7-9 to TRBJ1-5; D not certain. Germline values: CDR1 SEHNR, CDR2 FQNEAQ (reference sequence). This CDR3 has 13 amino acids. V was shortened by 3 bases and J by 5 bases, with 8 bases between the two germline ends. The CDR3, as DNA: TGTGCCAGCAGCTTGAGCGCCGATCAGCCCCAGCATTTT. Translated: CASSLSADQPQHF.

This clone was counted once. This chain links TRBV1 with TRBJ2-7. TRBV1 is a listed pseudogene. The CDR3 length is 17 residues. CDR3: CTSSQDPSGTDYYEQYF. CDR3 in DNA: TGCACCAGCAGCCAAGATCCGAGCGGGACAGACTACTACGAGCAGTACTTC.

Sample share makes this clone medium-sized. The chain joins TRBV6-5 to TRBJ2-7, with 8 bases that match TRBD2. Per the germline V gene, CDR1 is MNHEY and CDR2 is SVGAGI. The CDR3 spans 14 residues. The V and J ends lost 5 bases and 3 bases, in that order; junction bases with no gene match: 6. In DNA, the CDR3 is TGTGCCAGCAGTCTTAGCGGGATGGGCTACGAGCAGTACTTC. Translating gives CASSLSGMGYEQYF.

The rearrangement uses TRBV9 and TRBJ2-7; 8 bases agree with TRBD1. From germline, CDR1 is SGDLS and CDR2 YYNGEE. The CDR3 has 15 amino acids. V shed 1 base and J 4 bases; nucleotides not matched to a gene: 7. The CDR3 region has the DNA TGTGCCAGCAGCGTATCGGACAGGGCGTTTTACGAGCAGTACTTC. Amino acid sequence: CASSVSDRAFYEQYF.

This sequence joins TRBV6-5 and TRBJ2-1, with 12 bases identical to TRBD2. The CDR3 is 14 residues long. The J segment lost 10 bases and the V segment lost 5 bases, leaving 6 bases of the junction unmatched. The germline V gene encodes CDR1 MNHEY and CDR2 SVGAGI. The CDR3 DNA follows: TGTGCCAGCAGTGGAGGACTAGCGGGGTGGGAGCAGTTCTTC. Its protein product is CASSGGLAGWEQFF.

The chain's CDR3 is CASSIGTASYEQYF. CDR3 in DNA: TGTGCCAGCAGCATCGGGACAGCCTCCTACGAGCAGTACTTC. The chain employs TRBV7-8 and TRBJ2-7; TRBD1 matches at 7 bases. CDR1 is SGHVS and CDR2 is FQNEAQ in the germline V gene. The V and J ends lost 5 bases and 0 bases, in that order; junction bases with no gene match: 4. The CDR3 contains 14 residues.

The V and J genes are TRBV5-1 and TRBJ2-3, with D perhaps TRBD2 (7 bases). This CDR3 is 14 amino acids long. V dropped 4 bases and J dropped 1 base, with 10 bases sitting between them. The germline CDR1 and CDR2 sequences are SGHRS and YFSETQ. DNA for the CDR3: TGCGCCAGCAGCCGGGGGGCCGGCACAGATACGCAGTATTTT. It encodes CASSRGAGTDTQYF.

This chain connects TRBV6-1 to TRBJ2-5, with 7 bases fitting TRBD1. With V trimmed by 6 bases and J by 7 bases, 2 bases remained unmatched. Germline V gene sequence: CDR1 MNHNS, CDR2 SASEGT. The CDR3 length is 11 residues. In DNA form, the CDR3 reads TGTGCCAGCAGCGCAGGGGGGACCCAGTACTTC. This codes for CASSAGGTQYF.

CDR3 region: CASSQVQDSSYEQYF. CDR3 in DNA: TGCGCCAGCAGCCAAGTTCAGGATAGCTCCTACGAGCAGTACTTC. The chain is built from TRBV4-1 and TRBJ2-7, with D unresolved. V lost 1 base, J lost 0 bases, and 10 bases lay in between. In germline, CDR1 is MGHRA, CDR2 YSYEKL. The CDR3 runs 15 residues.

The chain recombines TRBV5-4 with TRBJ2-1; a possible D gene is TRBD2 (6 bases). V lost 3 bases and J lost 9, with 13 bases in between. CDR3 length equals 13 residues. Germline assignment: CDR1 SGHNT and CDR2 YYREEE (reference sequence). CDR3: CASSSRLESEQFF. The CDR3 region has the DNA TGTGCCAGCAGCTCAAGACTAGAGAGTGAGCAGTTCTTC.

The rearrangement uses TRBV4-1 and TRBJ1-1, with TRBD1 matching over 9 bases. This CDR3 has 17 residues. Germline CDR1 is MGHRA and CDR2 is YSYEKL. The V gene end was trimmed by 5 bases and the J gene end by 0 bases; junction bases not matched to a gene: 10. The DNA for the CDR3 is TGCGCCAGCAGCTCCGGGACAGGGAGGGAGTTGAACACTGAAGCTTTCTTT. Translation: CASSSGTGRELNTEAFF.

The rearrangement links TRBV30 to TRBJ1-6; D not resolved. CDR3 length: 13 amino acids. Germline V lookup: CDR1 GTSNPN, CDR2 SVGIG (reference sequence). Trimming pared 7 bases from V and 6 bases from J, leaving 13 bases between. The CDR3 DNA follows: TGTGCCTCGGACGACATATCTAATTCACCCCTCCACTTT. Amino acids: CASDDISNSPLHF.

The genes are TRBV6-1 and TRBJ1-5; D ambiguous. The CDR3 contains 13 residues. CDR1 and CDR2 (germline): MNHNS, SASEGT. V shed 3 bases and J shed 4 bases, with 7 bases lying between them. This CDR3 is CASSDIGNQPQHF. The CDR3 DNA sequence: TGTGCCAGCAGTGACATAGGGAATCAGCCCCAGCATTTT.

This chain uses TRBV30 with TRBJ1-6; 7 bases line up with TRBD1. Per the germline V gene, CDR1 is GTSNPN and CDR2 is SVGIG (reference sequence). V lost 4 bases and J lost 7; bases outside the gene matches: 4. The CDR3 loop spans 13 amino acids. CDR3 sequence reads: CAWTKDRNSPLHF. CDR3 nucleotides: TGTGCCTGGACAAAGGACAGGAATTCACCCCTCCACTTT. The full variable domain, in which reference TRBV30 and TRBJ1-6 provide the parts outside the CDR3, is SQTIHQWPATLVQPVGSPLSLECTVEGTSNPNLYWYRQAAGRGLQLLFYSVGIGQISSEVPQNLSASRPQDRQFILSSKKLLLSDSGFYLCAWTKDRNSPLHFGNGTRLTVT.

This sequence joins TRBV30 and TRBJ2-7; either TRBD1 or TRBD2 may fit D (6 bases each). Germline loops: CDR1 GTSNPN, CDR2 SVGIG (reference sequence). V shed 7 bases and J shed 5 bases, with 18 bases lying between them. The CDR3 extends over 13 amino acids. The DNA for the CDR3 is TGTGCCTACAAAAGGGGGGCCGGGGACGAGCAGTACTTC. It encodes CAYKRGAGDEQYF.

The chain is built from TRBV6-5 and TRBJ1-2; D remains unclear. The ends were cut back, 0 bases at V and 8 bases at J, with 10 bases in the middle. CDR3 size: 13 residues. From germline, CDR1 is MNHEY and CDR2 SVGAGI. CDR3 DNA sequence: TGTGCCAGCAGTTACTCTAGCTGGGAAGGCTACACCTTC. Amino acids: CASSYSSWEGYTF.

The chain is built from TRBV6-5 and TRBJ2-7; TRBD1 aligns across 7 bases. The germline CDR1 and CDR2 sequences are MNHEY and SVGAGI. V shed 2 bases and J 2 bases; nucleotides not matched to a gene: 3. This CDR3 contains 14 residues. CDR3 loop: CASSYLTGTYEQYF. CDR3 nucleotides: TGTGCCAGCAGTTACCTGACAGGGACCTACGAGCAGTACTTC.

The gene calls are TRBV6-6 and TRBJ1-6, with 7 bases that match TRBD1. The CDR3 length is 13 residues. Trimming at V came to 10 bases and at J to 6 bases, leaving 6 bases not matched to a gene. Germline CDR1 and CDR2: MNHNY and SVGAGI (reference sequence). Here the CDR3 DNA reads TGTGCCATCCGGGGACAGATTAATTCACCCCTCCACTTT. Amino acid sequence: CAIRGQINSPLHF.

The chain carries TRBV5-1 and TRBJ2-7; perhaps TRBD1 as D (5 bases). The germline V gene encodes CDR1 SGHRS and CDR2 YFSETQ. V lost 1 base and J 5 bases, leaving 10 bases between the germline ends. CDR3 size: 13 residues. The CDR3 DNA reads TGCGCCAGCAGCTTGTCCTCAGGGAACGAGCAGTACTTC. Translation gives CASSLSSGNEQYF.

The chain recombines TRBV11-2 with TRBJ1-1, with D maybe TRBD1 (5 bases). Per the germline V gene, CDR1 is SGHAT and CDR2 is FQNNGV. Deletions cut 7 bases from V and 3 bases from J, with 18 bases between. The CDR3 totals 15 residues. The CDR3, as DNA: TGTGCCAGCACCCCGGCTTGGACAACCGACACTGAAGCTTTCTTT. Protein sequence: CASTPAWTTDTEAFF.

This chain links TRBV7-3 with TRBJ2-1; 8 positions agree with TRBD1. V shed 3 bases and J 6 bases; nucleotides not matched to a gene: 1. CDR3 length equals 13 residues. Germline CDR1 is SGHTA and CDR2 is FQGTGA. The CDR3 reads CASSFTGGNEQFF. As DNA, the CDR3 is TGTGCCAGCAGCTTTACAGGGGGCAATGAGCAGTTCTTC.

The V and J genes are TRBV7-2 and TRBJ1-2; no clear D. Trimming pared 2 bases from V and 3 bases from J, leaving 4 bases between. Looked up from germline, CDR1 is SGHTA and CDR2 is FQGNSA. CDR3 length equals 12 residues. The chain's CDR3 is CASSLHYYGYTF. In DNA form, the CDR3 reads TGTGCCAGCAGCTTACATTACTATGGCTACACCTTC.

The chain has TRBV6-4 and TRBJ2-7; D gene uncertain. V was shortened by 7 bases and J by 7 bases, with 17 bases between the two germline ends. This CDR3 spans 13 amino acids. Germline V lookup: CDR1 MRHNA, CDR2 SNTAGT. CDR3 residues: CASTGSSLREQYF. The CDR3 DNA sequence: TGTGCCAGCACCGGTTCCTCCCTCCGGGAGCAGTACTTC.

This rearrangement joins TRBV7-2 to TRBJ2-1; TRBD2 matches at 7 bases. Germline values: CDR1 SGHTA, CDR2 FQGNSA. The junction had 12 bases not matched to a gene; V was cut back by 7 bases and J by 12 bases. The length of the CDR3 is 13 residues. CDR3 residues: CASTTTTGTTQFF. The CDR3 region has the DNA TGTGCCAGCACCACAACGACCGGGACTACGCAGTTCTTC.